The 15 T cell receptor beta chains below were found in one sample sequenced in a study of CD8 T cells in Susac syndrome. It was with random hexamers that 0.5 to 1 ug RNA was reverse transcribed. TCRdb re-called the immunoSEQ multiplex PCR reads through MiXCR, storing one row per CDR3 protein. The repertoire includes roughly 180,000 distinct CDR3 sequences, just under 95% of them detected once, and about 0.1% sits in the top ten. The material sequenced was CD4+ T cells from PBMCs. These receptors were obtained from a human donor with Susac syndrome.

This clonotype came up once. The chain joins TRBV2 to TRBJ2-7, with D possibly being TRBD1 or TRBD2 (5 bases each). V lost 6 bases to trimming and J lost 0 bases, with 12 bases between them. Germline V gives CDR1 SNHLY, CDR2 FYNNEI. This CDR3 has 14 amino acids. CDR3 sequence reads: CASRGTVSSYEQYF. In nucleotides, the CDR3 is TGTGCCAGCAGGGGGACCGTTAGCTCCTACGAGCAGTACTTC.

The V call is TRBV12-3 or TRBV12-4, the J call TRBJ2-7; D ambiguous. This CDR3 is 13 amino acids long. Trimming took 6 bases from V and 1 from J, leaving 10 bases between them. CDR3 protein: CASRPRGSYEQYF. CDR3 nucleotides: TGTGCCAGCAGGCCTCGTGGGTCCTACGAGCAGTACTTC.

This clonotype was found once. The V call is TRBV29-1, the J call TRBJ2-1, with 13 bases that match TRBD2. Per the germline V gene, CDR1 is SQVTM and CDR2 is ANQGSEA. The V gene end was trimmed by 4 bases and the J gene end by 4 bases; junction bases not matched to a gene: 4. CDR3 length: 15 residues. CDR3 nucleotides: TGCAGCGTTGGCGGGACTAGCGGGACGTACAATGAGCAGTTCTTC. This sequence encodes CSVGGTSGTYNEQFF.

The chain employs TRBV2 and TRBJ1-2, with a tentative D call TRBD1 (6 bases). The CDR3 consists of 14 residues. The V end lost 6 bases, the J end lost 2 bases, and 13 bases lay between the germline ends. Germline CDR1 SNHLY, CDR2 FYNNEI. CDR3 sequence reads: CASRRRQENYGYTF. In nucleotides, the CDR3 is TGTGCCAGCAGGCGCAGACAGGAGAACTATGGCTACACCTTC.

This chain joins TRBV18 and TRBJ2-1; D remains ambiguous. V lost 1 base and J 3 bases, leaving 7 bases between the germline ends. The CDR3 contains 14 residues. Per the germline V gene, CDR1 is KGHSH and CDR2 is LQKENI. CDR3 DNA sequence: TGTGCCAGCTCACCACAGCCGGTCTACAATGAGCAGTTCTTC. As protein: CASSPQPVYNEQFF.

The J gene is TRBJ2-7, the V gene TRBV19; D possibly corresponds to TRBD1 (6 bases). V lost 1 base and J lost 1, with 8 bases in between. This CDR3 has 14 residues. Germline V lookup: CDR1 LNHDA, CDR2 SQIVND (reference sequence). The CDR3 here is CASSIGTASYEQYF. The CDR3 bases are TGTGCCAGTAGTATAGGGACAGCTTCCTACGAGCAGTACTTC.

The rearrangement joins TRBV9 to TRBJ1-4, with 8 nucleotides matching TRBD1. This CDR3 contains 13 residues. Looked up from germline, CDR1 is SGDLS and CDR2 is YYNGEE. The V and J ends lost 3 bases and 10 bases, in that order; junction bases with no gene match: 5. The CDR3 DNA reads as TGTGCCAGCAGCGCAGACAGGGGCGGAAAACTGTTTTTT. This encodes CASSADRGGKLFF.

The rearrangement joins TRBV28 to TRBJ1-1, with D unclear. V lost 5 bases and J lost 1, with 11 bases in between. CDR3 length equals 14 residues. Germline V lookup: CDR1 MDHEN, CDR2 SYDVKM. CDR3 region: CASSVRGRNTEAFF. The CDR3 DNA sequence: TGTGCCAGCAGTGTGCGAGGGAGGAACACTGAAGCTTTCTTT. Supplemented by reference TRBV28 and TRBJ1-1, the full variable domain reads DVKVTQSSRYLVKRTGEKVFLECVQDMDHENMFWYRQDPGLGLRLIYFSYDVKMKEKGDIPEGYSVSREKKERFSLILESASTNQTSMYLCASSVRGRNTEAFFGQGTRLTVV.

V usage is TRBV14 and J usage is TRBJ1-6, with no clear D. V shed 1 base and J shed 7 bases, with 14 bases lying between them. CDR3 length equals 16 residues. In germline, CDR1 is SGHDN, CDR2 FVKESK. The CDR3 loop reads CASSQGRRTGNSPLHF. CDR3 DNA: TGTGCCAGCAGCCAAGGCCGCAGGACGGGGAATTCACCCCTCCACTTT.

This clonotype was picked up a small number of times. This sequence joins TRBV20-1 and TRBJ2-3; D remains ambiguous. Germline V gives CDR1 DFQATT, CDR2 SNEGSKA (reference sequence). The CDR3 loop spans 13 amino acids. Trimming shortened V by 1 base and J by 0 bases, and 5 bases separated the two germline ends. The CDR3 is CSARGASTDTQYF. CDR3 nucleotide sequence: TGCAGTGCTAGAGGGGCAAGCACAGATACGCAGTATTTT.

The chain recombines TRBV28 with TRBJ1-2, with D maybe TRBD1 (5 bases). This CDR3 has 14 amino acids. V lost 7 bases and J 8 bases, leaving 20 bases between the germline ends. The V gene's germline CDR1 is MDHEN and CDR2 SYDVKM. Here the CDR3 DNA reads TGTGCCAGCAAGATAGGCAGGGTCGCGGAAGGCTACACCTTC. Its translation: CASKIGRVAEGYTF.

The chain links TRBV6-5 to TRBJ1-5; D not certain. CDR3 size: 17 residues. V gave up 0 bases and J gave up 7 bases, with 19 bases separating them. In germline, CDR1 is MNHEY, CDR2 SVGAGI. The CDR3, as DNA: TGTGCCAGCAGTTACTCGAGTTTGGCCAGTTCCAACCAGCCCCAGCATTTT. As protein: CASSYSSLASSNQPQHF.

Only one count was recorded for this clonotype. The chain is built from TRBV18 and TRBJ1-1; D unclear. Germline-derived CDR1 and CDR2 are KGHSH and LQKENI. Trimming left V 4 bases short and J 1 base short, with 10 bases between. The CDR3 sequence is 14 residues long. The CDR3 loop is CASSRRQTNTEAFF. In DNA, the CDR3 is TGTGCCAGCTCACGTCGCCAGACGAACACTGAAGCTTTCTTT.

The chain recombines TRBV5-1 with TRBJ1-1, with TRBD1 matching 9 bases. From germline, CDR1 is SGHRS and CDR2 YFSETQ. The CDR3 covers 15 residues. The J segment lost 4 bases and the V segment lost 3 bases, leaving 7 bases of the junction unmatched. The CDR3 reads CASSWRTGETTEAFF. In DNA, the CDR3 is TGCGCCAGCAGCTGGAGGACAGGGGAGACCACTGAAGCTTTCTTT. Full variable domain (rest looked up from reference TRBV5-1 and TRBJ1-1): KAGVTQTPRYLIKTRGQQVTLSCSPISGHRSVSWYQQTPGQGLQFLFEYFSETQRNKGNFPGRFSGRQFSNSRSEMNVSTLELGDSALYLCASSWRTGETTEAFFGQGTRLTVV.

The rearrangement links TRBV30 to TRBJ1-1, with D possibly matching TRBD1 (5 bases). The CDR3 spans 15 residues. Germline-derived CDR1 and CDR2 are GTSNPN and SVGIG (reference sequence). Deletions cut 0 bases from V and 3 bases from J, with 14 bases between. CDR3 DNA sequence: TGTGCCTGGAGTGTACCCCAGGGAGGACACACTGAAGCTTTCTTT. Protein: CAWSVPQGGHTEAFF.